One TCR beta chain is described in this entry. V lost 2 bases to trimming and J lost 5 bases, with 17 bases between them. The V gene's germline CDR1 is SGHRS and CDR2 YFSETQ. The CDR3 runs 16 residues. This sample stems from a study of blood T cell repertoires in COVID-19. Study information: Italy, Spain and the United States were the sources of the convalescent and acute COVID-19 samples. T cells, B-cell-depleted T cells, or PBMCs supplied cDNA or gDNA.

Authors' analysis steps: Researchers report that nucleated cell counts were estimated from reference gene primer amplification. The protocol was immunoSEQ multiplex PCR, while the TCRdb copy is restricted to in-frame clones and leaves out a portion. V, J and clone size are those of that table, while D and trimming were read from the DNA. The sample carries a few hundred thousand clones, 70% to 90% recorded once. Sequenced material: peripheral blood. J is TRBJ2-1 and V is TRBV5-1, with D possibly being TRBD2 (6 bases). The receptor comes from a woman younger than 45 who had recovered from COVID-19. The CDR3 protein is CASSLQNRGTHNEQFF. The CDR3 DNA follows: TGCGCCAGCAGCTTACAAAACCGGGGGACTCACAATGAGCAGTTCTTC.